Listed here is a single T cell receptor beta chain. Data came from immunoSEQ multiplex PCR; TCRdb stores just in-frame clones and leaves some out. The profile shows approximately 38,000 clones, about four fifths of them singletons. The V gene lost 5 bases and the J gene lost 4 bases, with 18 bases spanning the gap. The length of the CDR3 is 15 residues. Germline CDR1 and CDR2: SGHAT and FQDESV (reference sequence). This entry comes from a study of PD-1 blockade in mismatch repair-deficient tumors. About the study: Enrolled about 2013-2017, patients had progressing, pretreated mismatch repair-deficient cancers of 12 to 13 types.

The TCR sequence derives from an adult with mismatch repair-deficient cancer. The genes are TRBV11-1 and TRBJ2-7; D uncertain. This specimen was peripheral blood, taken 4 weeks after starting pembrolizumab. For the CDR3, the DNA is TGTGCCAGCAGCCCCCCAGTTCCTAATCTTTACGAGCAGTACTTC. Translated: CASSPPVPNLYEQYF.